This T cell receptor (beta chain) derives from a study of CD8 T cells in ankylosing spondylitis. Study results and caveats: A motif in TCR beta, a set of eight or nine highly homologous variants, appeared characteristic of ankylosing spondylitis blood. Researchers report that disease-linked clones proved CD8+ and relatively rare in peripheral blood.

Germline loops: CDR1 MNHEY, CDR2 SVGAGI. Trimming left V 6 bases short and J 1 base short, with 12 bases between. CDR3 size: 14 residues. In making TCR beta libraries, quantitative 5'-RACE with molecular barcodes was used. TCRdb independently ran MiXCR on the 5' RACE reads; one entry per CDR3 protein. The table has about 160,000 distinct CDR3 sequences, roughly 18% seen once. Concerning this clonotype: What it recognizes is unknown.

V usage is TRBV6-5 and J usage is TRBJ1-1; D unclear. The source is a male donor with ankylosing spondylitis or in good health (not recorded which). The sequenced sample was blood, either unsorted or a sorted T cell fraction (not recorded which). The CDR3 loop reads CASSSRGENTEAFF. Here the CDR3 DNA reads TGTGCCAGCAGCTCTCGGGGAGAGAACACTGAAGCTTTCTTT.